The 15 T cell receptor beta chains in this list originate from one sample, sequenced in a study of control samples from healthy donors and cancer patients. Sequenced by immunoSEQ multiplex PCR; TCRdb stores in-frame clones only, minus some. This table holds approximately 17,000 clones, around nine tenths found once. Sequencing was done on a sample of PBMCs. The receptors were sampled from a man aged 55 to 69 with head and neck cancer.

In DNA form, the CDR3 reads TGTGCCAGCAGTGACGATGGGGGGCCGACAGATACGCAGTATTTT. Amino acids: CASSDDGGPTDTQYF. J is TRBJ2-3 and V is TRBV6-4, with D perhaps assigned TRBD1 or TRBD2 (6 bases each). Germline V gives CDR1 MRHNA, CDR2 SNTAGT. Trimming cost V 2 bases and J 3 bases, with 12 bases left between them. The CDR3 runs 15 residues.

The chain recombines TRBV5-4 with TRBJ2-1; no clear D. The length of the CDR3 is 15 residues. Trimming shortened V by 4 bases and J by 0 bases, and 11 bases separated the two germline ends. CDR1 and CDR2 (germline): SGHNT, YYREEE (reference sequence). The CDR3 region has the DNA TGTGCCAGCAGCCCCGACTTGAGCTCCTACAATGAGCAGTTCTTC. Translating gives CASSPDLSSYNEQFF.

The chain uses TRBV4-1 and TRBJ1-1, with a weak D call TRBD1 (5 bases). CDR3 size: 15 residues. The V gene's germline CDR1 is MGHRA and CDR2 YSYEKL. Trimming stripped 2 bases from V and 3 bases from J, with 13 bases between. The CDR3 region has the DNA TGCGCCAGCAGCCAAACACTGGGAGGGGACACTGAAGCTTTCTTT. Its protein is CASSQTLGGDTEAFF.

Only one count was recorded for this clone. The chain has TRBV5-6 and TRBJ1-1; unclear D gene. V was cut by 0 bases and J by 0 bases, with 3 bases left in between. This CDR3 is built from 13 residues. CDR1 SGHDT and CDR2 YYEEEE come from the germline V gene. CDR3 loop: CASSLGVNTEAFF. In DNA, the CDR3 is TGTGCCAGCAGCTTGGGAGTGAACACTGAAGCTTTCTTT.

With regard to this clone: Other DNA sequences in the same sample also yield this CDR3. The chain joins TRBV18 to TRBJ1-1; D gene unclear. This CDR3 contains 13 residues. V lost 3 bases, J lost 1 base, and 6 bases lay in between. Germline CDR1 and CDR2: KGHSH and LQKENI. The CDR3 spells CASSPSPNTEAFF. CDR3 bases: TGTGCCAGCTCACCTAGTCCGAACACTGAAGCTTTCTTT.

This sequence joins TRBV10-1 and TRBJ1-2; no clear D gene. CDR1 is WNHNN, CDR2 SYGVQD, per germline (reference sequence). The CDR3 contains 11 residues. V shed 8 bases and J shed 4 bases, with 8 bases lying between them. CDR3 bases: TGCGCCAGCCCGGCCTCCTATGGCTACACCTTC. It translates to CASPASYGYTF.

This chain links TRBV5-4 with TRBJ2-2; 8 bases are shared with TRBD1. The CDR3 runs 14 residues. The V gene end was trimmed by 4 bases and the J gene end by 6 bases; junction bases not matched to a gene: 5. Germline-derived CDR1 and CDR2 are SGHNT and YYREEE (reference sequence). The CDR3 nucleotides are TGTGCCAGCAGCCGGCCGGACAGGGCCGGGGAGCTGTTTTTT. The encoded protein is CASSRPDRAGELFF.

The chain uses TRBV7-2 and TRBJ2-2, with TRBD1 matching 8 bases. Per the germline V gene, CDR1 is SGHTA and CDR2 is FQGNSA. V lost 1 base to trimming and J lost 7 bases; unmatched junction nucleotides: 2. The CDR3 runs 14 residues. CDR3 sequence reads: CASSLGQGFGELFF. In DNA, the CDR3 is TGTGCCAGCAGCTTAGGACAGGGGTTCGGGGAGCTGTTTTTT.

The genes are TRBV9 and TRBJ1-1, with D perhaps TRBD1 (6 bases). From germline, CDR1 is SGDLS and CDR2 YYNGEE. CDR3 length equals 17 residues. The V end lost 5 bases, the J end lost 0 bases, and 20 bases lay between the germline ends. The CDR3 DNA reads as TGTGCCAGCAGGCCTCCGGGACAACGGAATATGAACACTGAAGCTTTCTTT. Its translation: CASRPPGQRNMNTEAFF. The whole variable domain, filled in from reference TRBV9 and TRBJ1-1, reads DSGVTQTPKHLITATGQRVTLRCSPRSGDLSVYWYQQSLDQGLQFLIQYYNGEERAKGNILERFSAQQFPDLHSELNLSSLELGDSALYFCASRPPGQRNMNTEAFFGQGTRLTVV.

The rearrangement links TRBV12-3 or TRBV12-4 to TRBJ1-2, with D maybe TRBD1 (6 bases). Trimming pared 3 bases from V and 7 bases from J, leaving 12 bases between. This CDR3 spans 13 amino acids. The CDR3 sequence: CASSLGALSGYTF. In DNA, the CDR3 is TGTGCCAGCAGTTTGGGGGCCCTAAGTGGCTACACCTTC.

This chain joins TRBV27 and TRBJ1-2; D might be TRBD1 (5 bases). CDR3 size: 16 residues. V lost 8 bases, J lost 2 bases, and 21 bases lay in between. Germline CDR1 is MNHEY and CDR2 is SMNVEV (reference sequence). The CDR3 spells CASGTQGITENYGYTF. The CDR3, as DNA: TGTGCCAGCGGCACTCAGGGTATAACTGAGAACTATGGCTACACCTTC.

This rearrangement joins TRBV5-5 to TRBJ1-1, with 7 bases lining up with TRBD1. With 2 bases clipped from V and 4 bases from J, the junction kept 8 bases outside the gene matches. The CDR3 sequence is 15 residues long. From germline, CDR1 is SGHKS and CDR2 YYEKEE (reference sequence). CDR3 sequence reads: CASSLQQGWSTEAFF. The CDR3 coding sequence is TGTGCCAGCAGCTTACAACAGGGGTGGAGCACTGAAGCTTTCTTT.

CDR3 in DNA: TGTGCCAGCAGCCTAGGACAGCCCTACGAGCAGTACTTC. Translated: CASSLGQPYEQYF. V is TRBV12-3 or TRBV12-4 and J is TRBJ2-7, with D tentatively TRBD1 (6 bases). V gave up 6 bases and J gave up 2 bases, with 11 bases separating them. The CDR3 contains 13 residues.

V is TRBV18 and J is TRBJ2-2, with D possibly TRBD1 on 6 matching bases. With 4 bases removed from V and 4 bases from J, the gap between germline ends came to 10 bases. There are 14 residues in the CDR3. Germline CDR1 KGHSH, CDR2 LQKENI. The CDR3 region is CASSQGQTTGELFF. Written as DNA, the CDR3 is TGTGCCAGCTCACAAGGACAGACCACCGGGGAGCTGTTTTTT. Drawing the rest from reference TRBV18 and TRBJ2-2, the complete variable domain is NAGVMQNPRHLVRRRGQEARLRCSPMKGHSHVYWYRQLPEEGLKFMVYLQKENIIDESGMPKERFSAEFPKEGPSILRIQQVVRGDSAAYFCASSQGQTTGELFFGEGSRLTVL.

This chain uses TRBV12-5 with TRBJ1-1; no firm D call. In germline, CDR1 is LGHNT, CDR2 FRNRAP. There are 13 residues in the CDR3. V was shortened by 2 bases and J by 11 bases, with 15 bases between the two germline ends. Here the CDR3 DNA reads TGTGCTAGTGGTTTGTCTCCGGGCTGGGGTGCTTTCTTT. Its translation: CASGLSPGWGAFF.